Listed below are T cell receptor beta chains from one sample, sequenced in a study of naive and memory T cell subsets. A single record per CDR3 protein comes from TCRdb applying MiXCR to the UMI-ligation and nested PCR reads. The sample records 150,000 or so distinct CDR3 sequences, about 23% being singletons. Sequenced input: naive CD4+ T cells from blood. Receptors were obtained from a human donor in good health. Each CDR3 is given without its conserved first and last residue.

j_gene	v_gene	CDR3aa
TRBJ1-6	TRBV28	ASRVDGIVNSPLH
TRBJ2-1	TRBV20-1	SARNDWGQGAPYNEQF
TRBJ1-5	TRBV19	ASSIEGGAIQPQH
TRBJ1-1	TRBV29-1	SVDGPGLNTEAF
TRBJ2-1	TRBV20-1	SARPRDRVTNEQF
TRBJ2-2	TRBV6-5	ASSYSQGGVNTGELF
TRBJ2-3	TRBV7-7	ASSLGLGSTDTQY
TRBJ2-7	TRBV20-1	SARLAGGSYEQY
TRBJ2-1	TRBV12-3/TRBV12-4	ASSRSSGAYNEQF
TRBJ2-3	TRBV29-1	SVLAGSTDTQY
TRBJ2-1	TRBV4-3	ASSRAGQGNNEQF
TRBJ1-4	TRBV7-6	ASSSGRGGRPEKLF
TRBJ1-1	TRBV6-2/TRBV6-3	TSSRYAEAF
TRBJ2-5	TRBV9	ASSASSGRAWETQY
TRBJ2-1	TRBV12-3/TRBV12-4	ASSLAASNEQF
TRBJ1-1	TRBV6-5	ASRRETEAF
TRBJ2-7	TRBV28	ASSLFVGYEQY
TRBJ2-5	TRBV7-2	ASSPRWGQETQY
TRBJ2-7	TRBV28	ASSLTRPSSYEQY
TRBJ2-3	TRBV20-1	SARQGRTDTQY
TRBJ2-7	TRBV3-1	ASSVLDYEQY
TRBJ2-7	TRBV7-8	ASSKSGNPYEQY
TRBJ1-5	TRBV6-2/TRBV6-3	ASSSRTGGPNQPQH
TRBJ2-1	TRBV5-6	ASSLGVVAVYNEQF
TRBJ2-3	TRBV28	ASRLGESTDTQY
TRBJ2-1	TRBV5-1	ASSPTGTGDYNEQF
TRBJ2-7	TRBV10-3	AISSPDPRTYEQY
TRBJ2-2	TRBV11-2	ASSSDAPGELF
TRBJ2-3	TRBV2	ASSDVATQY
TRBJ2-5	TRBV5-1	ASSSSAEKETQY
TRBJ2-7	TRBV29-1	SVSHGSLEQY
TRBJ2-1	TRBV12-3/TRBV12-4	ASTQTGVLAGHYNEQF
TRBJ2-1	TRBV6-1	ASSTYRGIIYEQF
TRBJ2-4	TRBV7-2	ASSFDSLKNIQY